The 10 T cell receptor beta chains presented below share a single source sample, sequenced in a study of shared clonotypes between healthy human individuals. Some clones are missing from TCRdb's copy, which holds only in-frame ones; the method was immunoSEQ multiplex PCR. The data contain about 2.4 million clones, roughly 92% of them singletons. The sample taken for sequencing was naive CD4+ T cells sorted from blood. Noted subset: CD45RA+ positively selected. The receptors here all came from a man younger than 35 in good health.

The rearrangement links TRBV28 to TRBJ2-1, with 7 bases identical to TRBD1. CDR3 length: 16 amino acids. Per the germline V gene, CDR1 is MDHEN and CDR2 is SYDVKM. V was clipped by 3 bases and J by 6 bases; unmatched bases: 11. The CDR3 coding sequence is TGTGCCAGCAGTTTCCCATCGACAGGGTCCCTCAATGAGCAGTTCTTC. Protein sequence: CASSFPSTGSLNEQFF.

The chain combines TRBV10-3 with TRBJ2-2, with D perhaps given as TRBD1 or TRBD2 (5 bases each). V was pared by 9 bases and J by 1 base, with 12 bases between. Germline-derived CDR1 and CDR2 are ENHRY and SYGVKD. There are 14 residues in the CDR3. The CDR3 sequence is CAMTGTVNTGELFF. CDR3 in DNA: TGTGCCATGACTGGGACGGTGAACACCGGGGAGCTGTTTTTT.

CDR3 in amino acids: CASSELKRNEQFF. The CDR3 coding sequence is TGTGCCAGCAGTGAATTGAAGAGAAATGAGCAGTTCTTC. The V gene is TRBV6-1, the J gene TRBJ2-1, with no clear D. V shed 2 bases and J shed 7 bases, with 9 bases lying between them. Germline lookup yields CDR1 MNHNS and CDR2 SASEGT. The CDR3 has 13 residues.

Of note for this clone: Within the sample, other DNA sequences also encode this same CDR3. This chain connects TRBV7-9 to TRBJ1-1; 8 positions agree with TRBD1. The CDR3 consists of 14 residues. J gave up 1 base and V 5 bases, and 3 bases lay outside the gene matches. Germline CDR1 is SEHNR and CDR2 is FQNEAQ (reference sequence). The CDR3 sequence: CASSLRGRNTEAFF. The CDR3 nucleotides read TGTGCCAGCAGCCTCAGGGGGCGGAACACTGAAGCTTTCTTT. The full variable domain, its missing parts supplied by reference TRBV7-9 and TRBJ1-1, is DTGVSQNPRHKITKRGQNVTFRCDPISEHNRLYWYRQTLGQGPEFLTYFQNEAQLEKSRLLSDRFSAERPKGSFSTLEIQRTEQGDSAMYLCASSLRGRNTEAFFGQGTRLTVV.

The chain links TRBV5-1 to TRBJ2-7; no definite D call. Deletions cut 5 bases from V and 8 bases from J, with 17 bases between. CDR1 and CDR2 (germline): SGHRS, YFSETQ. CDR3 length: 13 residues. The CDR3: CASSSMDRAKQYF. CDR3 DNA: TGCGCCAGCAGTTCCATGGACCGGGCCAAGCAGTACTTC.

The rearrangement joins TRBV4-3 to TRBJ2-1; TRBD2 agrees at 9 bases. The germline V gene encodes CDR1 LGHNA and CDR2 YSLEER. J was trimmed by 7 bases and V by 0 bases; bases with no gene match: 7. This CDR3 comprises 16 residues. In DNA, the CDR3 is TGCGCCAGCAGCCAAGAGCGAGGGACTAGCTGGAATGAGCAGTTCTTC. It encodes CASSQERGTSWNEQFF.

The chain carries TRBV30 and TRBJ1-4, with a possible D match to TRBD1 (6 bases). The CDR3 contains 14 residues. V dropped 6 bases and J dropped 0 bases, with 11 bases sitting between them. CDR1 and CDR2 (germline): GTSNPN, SVGIG (reference sequence). The CDR3: CACWTESTNEKLFF. For the CDR3, the DNA is TGTGCCTGCTGGACAGAATCAACTAATGAAAAACTGTTTTTT.

The CDR3 loop is CASALNRSGGYTF. The CDR3 coding sequence is TGTGCCAGTGCGCTCAATCGTAGCGGGGGCTACACCTTC. This chain connects TRBV2 to TRBJ1-2, with unresolved D. Germline CDR1 and CDR2: SNHLY and FYNNEI. CDR3 length: 13 amino acids. V was cut by 9 bases and J by 8 bases, with 19 bases left in between.

This clone turned up a few times. The V gene is TRBV6-1, the J gene TRBJ1-5, with 8 bases that match TRBD1. This CDR3 is 15 amino acids long. The germline V gene has CDR1 MNHNS and CDR2 SASEGT. V gave up 1 base and J gave up 6 bases; unmatched junction bases: 5. Here the CDR3 DNA reads TGTGCCAGCAGTGAAGAGGACAGGGAGGGTCAGCCCCAGCATTTT. Translating it yields CASSEEDREGQPQHF.

The rearrangement joins TRBV14 to TRBJ2-6; D remains ambiguous. Looked up from germline, CDR1 is SGHDN and CDR2 is FVKESK. This CDR3 has 17 residues. Trimming removed 3 bases at V and 0 bases at J, with 12 bases between. In DNA, the CDR3 is TGTGCCAGCAGCCAGGGCTACAAGAGCTCTGGGGCCAACGTCCTGACTTTC. Translating it yields CASSQGYKSSGANVLTF.